The clone carrying this T cell receptor beta chain was counted ten times or more. Its target is not known. The CDR3 extends over 17 amino acids. Germline V gene data show CDR1 as SGHAT and CDR2 as FQNNGV. The V end was cut by 3 bases, the J end by 3 bases, with 18 bases between. Beta-chain TCR CDR3 regions were amplified from RNA transcripts. HTBI-primed RT-PCR formed the first round, and a multiplex PCR formed the second. TCRdb re-called the multiplex PCR reads through MiXCR, storing one row per CDR3 protein. The sample carries 400,000 or so distinct CDR3 sequences, 15% recorded once. This entry is derived from a study of Graves' ophthalmopathy and Graves' hyperthyroidism. Broader study findings: A 13-signature model separated ophthalmopathy from stable hyperthyroidism, reaching less than 90% sensitivity and less than 82% specificity cross-validated. The model flagged ophthalmopathy progression at more than 60% sensitivity and 72% to 85% specificity.

This chain connects TRBV11-2 to TRBJ1-5; D may be TRBD1 (6 bases). The TCR was taken from a woman aged 18-29 years with stable Graves' hyperthyroidism. Material for sequencing was peripheral blood. The DNA for the CDR3 is TGTGCCAGCAGCTTGGGGGGCTTTTTTGGGGCCAATCAGCCCCAGCATTTT. Translation: CASSLGGFFGANQPQHF. Drawing the rest from reference TRBV11-2 and TRBJ1-5, the complete variable domain is EAGVAQSPRYKIIEKRQSVAFWCNPISGHATLYWYQQILGQGPKLLIQFQNNGVVDDSQLPKDRFSAERLKGVDSTLKIQPAKLEDSAVYLCASSLGGFFGANQPQHFGDGTRLSIL.